This T cell receptor beta chain was identified in a study of blood T cell repertoires in COVID-19. Across the study: COVID-19 samples, acute and convalescent, were from the United States, Italy and Spain.

Method: immunoSEQ multiplex PCR; TCRdb's copy keeps in-frame clones and lacks some. The sample yields fewer than 80,000 clones, less than 85% seen once. The V gene's germline CDR1 is SNHLY and CDR2 FYNNEI. The CDR3 length is 13 residues. Between the trimmed V and J ends, which lost 6 bases and 9 bases, there was a span of 15 bases. The sample taken for sequencing was peripheral blood. The rearrangement links TRBV2 to TRBJ2-1; TRBD2 might be the D (6 bases). The clonotype originates from a woman older than 75 with active or convalescent COVID-19. CDR3 in DNA: TGTGCCAGCAGGACTAGTGAAATCAGTGAGCAGTTCTTC. Its translation: CASRTSEISEQFF.